This T cell receptor (beta chain) was identified during a study of blood T cell repertoires in COVID-19. Profiled with immunoSEQ multiplex PCR; TCRdb holds only in-frame clones, not every one. The table shows under 120,000 clones, with more than 75% occurring only once. With V trimmed by 6 bases and J by 5 bases, 10 bases remained unmatched. Germline CDR1 and CDR2: SNHLY and FYNNEI. The CDR3 spans 15 residues. The J gene is TRBJ2-1, the V gene TRBV2; 7 nucleotides line up with TRBD1. The sample comprised peripheral blood. The TCR originated in a human donor in a cohort sampled during active COVID-19. In DNA form, the CDR3 reads TGTGCCAGCAGCGGCCGGACAGGCCTTCACAATGAGCAGTTCTTC. Its protein product is CASSGRTGLHNEQFF.